The rows below give T cell receptor beta chains drawn from one sample of a study of blood T cell repertoires in COVID-19. Measured with immunoSEQ multiplex PCR; TCRdb has only the in-frame clones, and not every one. In the table there are hundreds of thousands of clones, roughly 85% of which are singletons. The sample consisted of peripheral blood. The source of these receptors is a human donor in a cohort sampled during active COVID-19. The conserved cysteine and the conserved F or W are not part of the CDR3 here.

v_call	j_call	cdr3_aa
TRBV6-5	TRBJ2-1	ASTRGYEQF
TRBV30	TRBJ2-3	AVRAGTGVADTQY
TRBV2	TRBJ1-5	ASSEDGISNQPQH
TRBV12-5	TRBJ1-4	ASGRGNEKLF
TRBV7-9	TRBJ1-1	ASSLTVEAF
TRBV12-3/TRBV12-4	TRBJ1-1	ASSFSGNTEAF
TRBV9	TRBJ1-6	ASSGQGDISPLH
TRBV10-3	TRBJ2-2	AISENQGATTGELF
TRBV6-5	TRBJ1-5	ASKPYSNQPQH
TRBV5-5	TRBJ2-7	ASSWGTGVEQY
TRBV12-3/TRBV12-4	TRBJ1-1	ASSSPDSEAF
TRBV5-1	TRBJ2-2	ASSLAQGLSGELF
TRBV7-8	TRBJ1-1	AVGGSPNTEAF
TRBV7-3	TRBJ2-2	ASSPWAGGELF
TRBV5-1	TRBJ2-2	ASSLIGSGELF